This T cell receptor (beta chain) is drawn from a study of beta chain features in type 1 diabetes. Study-level results: In all four CD4+ subsets, TCRB CDR3 length was significantly, moderately reduced in type 1 diabetes. A cDNA-based sequencing approach could over-represent cells with high TCR expression.

V lost 2 bases, J lost 3 bases, and 8 bases lay in between. Germline-derived CDR1 and CDR2 are MDHEN and SYDVKM. This CDR3 is 13 amino acids long. Every bit of the isolated RNA underwent reverse transcription, so sequencing read expressed TCRB transcripts. TCRdb's copy holds only in-frame clones and misses some; the assay was immunoSEQ multiplex PCR. The sample lists about 220,000 clones, 11% occurring once. This clone was detected only a few times. What it binds is unknown. The chain joins TRBV28 to TRBJ2-7; possible D gene TRBD2, 5 bases. The sequence was collected from a young man in good health. Sequenced sample: central memory CD4+ T cells from blood. The CDR3 protein is CASSLGSGYEQYF. As DNA, the CDR3 is TGTGCCAGCAGTTTAGGAAGCGGCTACGAGCAGTACTTC.